This passage covers 14 T cell receptor beta chains from one sample sequenced in a study of radiotherapy plus CTLA-4 blockade in lung cancer. The method was immunoSEQ multiplex PCR; TCRdb's version includes in-frame clones alone and lacks a portion of them. This table has 81,000 or so clones, 70% to 85% appearing once. Sequences were derived from peripheral blood, sampled from a patient treated with radiotherapy plus ipilimumab. The receptors originated from a human donor with non-small cell lung cancer who had stable disease on radiotherapy plus ipilimumab.

V gene TRBV6-1 combines with J gene TRBJ2-7; no reliable D call. CDR3 length equals 14 residues. CDR1 MNHNS and CDR2 SASEGT come from the germline V gene. V lost 2 bases and J lost 0, with 8 bases in between. CDR3 nucleotide sequence: TGTGCCAGCAGTGAACTGCAGAGCTCCTACGAGCAGTACTTC. Translating it yields CASSELQSSYEQYF.

The rearrangement links TRBV5-1 to TRBJ2-1, with D possibly being TRBD1 (5 bases). V was shortened by 0 bases and J by 4 bases, with 11 bases between the two germline ends. This CDR3 has 15 amino acids. Germline CDR1 and CDR2: SGHRS and YFSETQ. The CDR3 nucleotides are TGCGCCAGCAGCTTGGTTGGGGCCAAGTACAATGAGCAGTTCTTC. Residues: CASSLVGAKYNEQFF.

This chain links TRBV7-9 with TRBJ1-2, with a possible D match to TRBD1 (5 bases). Trimming cost V 4 bases and J 3 bases, with 15 bases left between them. Germline V gives CDR1 SEHNR, CDR2 FQNEAQ (reference sequence). There are 15 residues in the CDR3. CDR3 nucleotide sequence: TGTGCCAGCAGCTCCACCCTCACGGGGGACTATGGCTACACCTTC. Amino acids: CASSSTLTGDYGYTF.

This clone appeared a single time. J is TRBJ2-7 and V is TRBV5-1, with D possibly being TRBD1 (6 bases). Germline lookup yields CDR1 SGHRS and CDR2 YFSETQ. This CDR3 has 12 residues. V lost 4 bases, J lost 5 bases, and 10 bases lay in between. CDR3 in amino acids: CASSHGTNEQYF. The DNA of the CDR3 is TGCGCCAGCAGCCACGGGACAAACGAGCAGTACTTC.

The chain couples TRBV5-1 to TRBJ1-1, with D maybe TRBD1 (6 bases). With 6 bases removed from V and 0 bases from J, the gap between germline ends came to 12 bases. Germline V lookup: CDR1 SGHRS, CDR2 YFSETQ. The CDR3 sequence is 14 residues long. The CDR3 spells CASTRQEMNTEAFF. The CDR3 bases are TGCGCCAGCACCCGACAGGAGATGAACACTGAAGCTTTCTTT.

This sequence joins TRBV5-1 and TRBJ1-2; D is unclear. The CDR3 runs 12 residues. The germline V and J ends were trimmed by 0 bases and 4 bases, with 4 bases remaining between them. Per germline, CDR1 SGHRS and CDR2 YFSETQ. DNA for the CDR3: TGCGCCAGCAGCTTGGAGAGCTATGGCTACACCTTC. This sequence encodes CASSLESYGYTF.

This chain connects TRBV2 to TRBJ1-1; 7 bases line up with TRBD1. J lost 0 bases, V lost 4 bases, and 5 bases had no gene match. CDR1 is SNHLY and CDR2 is FYNNEI in the germline V gene. The CDR3 has 15 residues. CDR3 sequence reads: CASSGDRTMNTEAFF. As DNA, the CDR3 is TGTGCCAGCAGTGGGGACAGAACGATGAACACTGAAGCTTTCTTT.

The chain combines TRBV30 with TRBJ2-3; TRBD1 aligns across 9 bases. The CDR3 has 13 residues. Germline values: CDR1 GTSNPN, CDR2 SVGIG (reference sequence). The trim removed 3 bases at V and 4 bases at J, leaving 2 bases unmatched. The CDR3 DNA reads as TGTGCCTGGAGCCGACAGGGGGCAGATACGCAGTATTTT. Its protein is CAWSRQGADTQYF.

This clone was picked up a small number of times. The CDR3 bases are TGTGCCAGCCGTGTAGGGGGCTCTGGAAACACCATATATTTT. This codes for CASRVGGSGNTIYF. V and J are TRBV5-8 and TRBJ1-3; possibly TRBD1 for D (6 bases). Germline V gives CDR1 SGHTS, CDR2 YDEGEE. The CDR3 length is 14 residues. The V end lost 7 bases, the J end lost 0 bases, and 11 bases lay between the germline ends.

V usage is TRBV12-2 and J usage is TRBJ2-5; TRBD2 is the table's D call and was not checked against the DNA. TRBV12-2 is flagged as a pseudogene. The CDR3 consists of 16 residues. Here the CDR3 reads CASRLASLAGVKTQYF. DNA of the CDR3: TGTGCAAGTCGCTTGGCGTCACTAGCGGGAGTGAAGACCCAGTACTTC.

The V call is TRBV9, the J call TRBJ2-7; 8 bases line up with TRBD1. The CDR3 length is 14 residues. Trimming at V came to 0 bases and at J to 3 bases, leaving 2 bases not matched to a gene. The germline V gene has CDR1 SGDLS and CDR2 YYNGEE. As DNA, the CDR3 is TGTGCCAGCAGCGTAGGGGACAGGAACTACGAGCAGTACTTC. Translated, it gives CASSVGDRNYEQYF.

The V and J genes are TRBV5-5 and TRBJ2-6, with D possibly being TRBD1 (6 bases). Germline CDR1 reads SGHKS; CDR2 reads YYEKEE (reference sequence). The CDR3 sequence is 15 residues long. V dropped 4 bases and J dropped 9 bases, with 17 bases sitting between them. The CDR3 sequence: CASSKGQSPGNVLTF. The CDR3 DNA reads as TGTGCCAGCAGCAAGGGACAATCACCGGGCAACGTCCTGACTTTC.

This clone was found a few times. The V call is TRBV19, the J call TRBJ1-4; TRBD1 is a possible D gene (6 bases). This CDR3 is 15 amino acids long. Germline V gives CDR1 LNHDA, CDR2 SQIVND (reference sequence). Trimming shortened V by 6 bases and J by 5 bases, and 16 bases separated the two germline ends. DNA for the CDR3: TGTGCCAGTAGCTACACAGGGAGTCGAAATGAAAAACTGTTTTTT. It encodes CASSYTGSRNEKLFF.

The chain carries TRBV14 and TRBJ2-3; D may be TRBD2 (5 bases). CDR1 is SGHDN and CDR2 is FVKESK in the germline V gene. The length of the CDR3 is 16 residues. The V gene lost 3 bases and the J gene lost 0 bases, with 13 bases spanning the gap. CDR3 nucleotides: TGTGCCAGCAGCCAGGGAGCGCGAGCTAGCACAGATACGCAGTATTTT. This sequence encodes CASSQGARASTDTQYF.